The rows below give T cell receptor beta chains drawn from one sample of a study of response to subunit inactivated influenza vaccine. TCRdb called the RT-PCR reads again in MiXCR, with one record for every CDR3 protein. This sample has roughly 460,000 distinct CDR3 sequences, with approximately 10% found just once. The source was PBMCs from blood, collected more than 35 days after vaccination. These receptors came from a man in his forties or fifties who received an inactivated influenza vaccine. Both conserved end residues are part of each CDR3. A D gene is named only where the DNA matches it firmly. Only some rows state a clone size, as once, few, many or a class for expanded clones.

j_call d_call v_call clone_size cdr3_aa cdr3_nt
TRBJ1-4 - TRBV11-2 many CASSLDSLTYEKLFF TGTGCCAGCAGCTTAGACTCCCTTACCTATGAAAAACTGTTTTTT
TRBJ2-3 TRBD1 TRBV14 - CASSHWTGRTDTQYF TGTGCCAGCAGCCACTGGACAGGGCGCACAGATACGCAGTATTTT
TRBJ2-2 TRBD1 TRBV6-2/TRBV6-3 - CASSLLGQAGELFF TGTGCCAGCAGTTTACTGGGACAGGCCGGGGAGCTGTTTTTT
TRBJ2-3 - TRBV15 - CATGFSGGISGPLGSDTQYF TGTGCCACCGGTTTTAGTGGGGGCATTTCGGGACCCCTGGGCTCAGATACGCAGTATTTT
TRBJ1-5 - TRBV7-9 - CASSTSHSSNQPQHF TGTGCCAGCAGCACCTCCCACAGTAGCAATCAGCCCCAGCATTTT
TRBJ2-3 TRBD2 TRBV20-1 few CSAPPSGPTDTQYF TGCAGTGCCCCGCCTAGCGGACCCACAGATACGCAGTATTTT
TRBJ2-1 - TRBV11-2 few CASSPGNRNEQFF TGTGCCAGCAGCCCAGGGAACAGGAATGAGCAGTTCTTC
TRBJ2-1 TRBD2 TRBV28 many CASREGLAGGPSDEQFF TGTGCCAGCAGGGAGGGACTAGCGGGAGGGCCCTCGGATGAGCAGTTCTTC
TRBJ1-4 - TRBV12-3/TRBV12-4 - CASSLADTPNEKLFF TGTGCCAGCAGTTTAGCGGACACCCCTAATGAAAAACTGTTTTTT
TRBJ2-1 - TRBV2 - CAFCFRGLPTFSSYNEQFF TGTGCCTTCTGTTTCCGGGGACTGCCCACCTTTAGCTCCTACAATGAGCAGTTCTTC
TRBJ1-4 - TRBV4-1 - CASSQTLVATNEKLFF TGCGCCAGCAGCCAGACTCTAGTTGCAACTAATGAAAAACTGTTTTTT
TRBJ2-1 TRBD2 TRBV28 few CASSLAGGIGDEQFF TGTGCCAGCAGTTTAGCGGGAGGGATCGGCGATGAGCAGTTCTTC
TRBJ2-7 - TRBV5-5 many CASSLESWYEQYF TGTGCCAGCAGCTTGGAATCTTGGTACGAGCAGTACTTC
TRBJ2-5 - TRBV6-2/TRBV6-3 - CASSTPARGQETQYF TGTGCCAGCAGTACCCCCGCCAGGGGTCAAGAGACCCAGTACTTC
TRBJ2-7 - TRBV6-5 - CASSFGTGGNEQYF TGTGCCAGCAGTTTCGGGACCGGTGGGAACGAGCAGTACTTC
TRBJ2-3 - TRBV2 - CASKAVTQYF TGTGCCAGCAAAGCGGTTACGCAGTATTTT
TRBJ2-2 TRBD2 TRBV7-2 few CASSERRPGLNTGELFF TGTGCCAGCAGCGAAAGGCGCCCGGGACTAAACACCGGGGAGCTGTTTTTT
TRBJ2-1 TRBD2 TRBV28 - CASSLRTRSSYNEQFF TGTGCCAGCAGTCTCCGGACTAGGAGCTCCTACAATGAGCAGTTCTTC
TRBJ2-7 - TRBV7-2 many CASSLGISLSSYEQYF TGTGCCAGCAGCTTAGGGATATCTTTAAGCTCCTACGAGCAGTACTTC
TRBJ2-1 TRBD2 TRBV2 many CASVGASGPPSSYNEQFF TGTGCCAGTGTTGGGGCTAGCGGGCCACCGAGCTCCTACAATGAGCAGTTCTTC
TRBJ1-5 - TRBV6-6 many CASRGRENQPQHF TGTGCCAGCAGAGGACGGGAGAATCAGCCCCAGCATTTT
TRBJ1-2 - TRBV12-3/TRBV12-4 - CASSFLRRYGYTF TGTGCCAGCAGTTTTCTACGACGGTATGGCTACACCTTC
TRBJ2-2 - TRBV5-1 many CASSFRQGYTGELFF TGCGCCAGCAGCTTCAGGCAGGGGTACACCGGGGAGCTGTTTTTT
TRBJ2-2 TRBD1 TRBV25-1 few CASSDRGRNTGELFF TGTGCCAGCAGCGACAGGGGCCGTAACACCGGGGAGCTGTTTTTT
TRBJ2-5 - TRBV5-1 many CASSLAARTQETQYF TGCGCCAGCAGCTTGGCCGCCAGAACACAAGAGACCCAGTACTTC
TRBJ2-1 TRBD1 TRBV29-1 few CSVEEFPGQGAKQFF TGCAGCGTTGAAGAGTTCCCCGGACAGGGGGCAAAGCAGTTCTTC
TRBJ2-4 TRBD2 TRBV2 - CATGGGLAKNIQYF TGTGCCACTGGGGGGGGACTAGCCAAAAACATTCAGTACTTC
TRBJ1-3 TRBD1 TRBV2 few CATKGARNTIYF TGTGCCACCAAGGGGGCGCGGAACACCATATATTTT
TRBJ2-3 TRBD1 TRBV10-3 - CAISEKIDRGDTQYF TGTGCCATCAGTGAGAAAATAGACAGGGGGGATACGCAGTATTTT
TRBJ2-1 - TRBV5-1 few CASSLDREYYNEQFF TGCGCCAGCAGCTTGGACAGGGAATACTACAATGAGCAGTTCTTC
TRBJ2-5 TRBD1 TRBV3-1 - CASSQDFGTGTETQYF TGTGCCAGCAGCCAAGATTTCGGGACAGGGACAGAGACCCAGTACTTC
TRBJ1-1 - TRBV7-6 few CATGGNTEAFF TGTGCCACGGGCGGGAACACTGAAGCTTTCTTT
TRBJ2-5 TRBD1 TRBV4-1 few CASSRSGTGIQETQYF TGCGCCAGCAGCCGCTCCGGGACAGGGATCCAAGAGACCCAGTACTTC
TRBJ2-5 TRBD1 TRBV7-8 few CASSLFGTGGAETQYF TGTGCCAGCAGCTTATTTGGGACAGGGGGCGCCGAGACCCAGTACTTC
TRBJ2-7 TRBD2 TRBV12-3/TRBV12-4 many CASSLLAGGTSYEQYF TGTGCCAGCAGTCTACTAGCGGGGGGCACCTCCTACGAGCAGTACTTC
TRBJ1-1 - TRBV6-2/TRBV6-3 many CASSYSERNTEAFF TGTGCCAGCAGTTACTCGGAGCGAAACACTGAAGCTTTCTTT
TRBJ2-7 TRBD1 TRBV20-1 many CSASGTGYDEQYF TGCAGTGCTTCCGGGACAGGGTACGACGAGCAGTACTTC
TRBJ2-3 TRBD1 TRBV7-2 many CASRMTGIKDTQYF TGTGCCAGCAGGATGACAGGGATTAAGGATACGCAGTATTTT
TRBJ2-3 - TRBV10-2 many CASSDMSDTQYF TGCGCCAGCAGTGATATGTCGGATACGCAGTATTTT
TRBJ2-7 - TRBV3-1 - CASSQLGTRRSSYEQYF TGTGCCAGCAGCCAACTTGGGACAAGGAGAAGCTCCTACGAGCAGTACTTC
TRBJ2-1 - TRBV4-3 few CASSQHPLDREQFF TGCGCCAGCAGCCAACATCCCCTTGACAGGGAGCAGTTCTTC
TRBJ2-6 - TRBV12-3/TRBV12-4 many CASRASGANVLTF TGTGCCAGCAGGGCCTCTGGGGCCAACGTCCTGACTTTC
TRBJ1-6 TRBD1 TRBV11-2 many CASSRQGESYNSPLHF TGTGCCAGCAGCCGACAGGGAGAGTCCTATAATTCACCCCTCCACTTT
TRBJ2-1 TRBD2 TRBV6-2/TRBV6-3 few CASSMGTSGDWVDNEQFF TGTGCCAGCAGTATGGGGACTAGCGGGGATTGGGTAGACAATGAGCAGTTCTTC
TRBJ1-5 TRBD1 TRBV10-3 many CAISDGTVGQPQHF TGTGCCATCAGTGATGGGACAGTGGGACAGCCCCAGCATTTT
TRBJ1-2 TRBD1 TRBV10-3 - CAIKPSDRERDGYTF TGTGCCATCAAGCCGTCGGACAGGGAGCGTGATGGCTACACCTTC
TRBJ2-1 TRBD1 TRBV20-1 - CSARDGGTGRGTYNEQFF TGCAGTGCTAGAGATGGTGGGACAGGGAGAGGCACCTACAATGAGCAGTTCTTC
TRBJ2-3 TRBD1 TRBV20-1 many CSASPQGGPTDTQYF TGCAGTGCTAGTCCACAGGGGGGCCCCACAGATACGCAGTATTTT
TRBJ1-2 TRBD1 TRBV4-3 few CASSQDLGQAVYGYTF TGCGCCAGCAGCCAAGATTTGGGACAGGCCGTCTATGGCTACACCTTC
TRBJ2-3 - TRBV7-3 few CASSLEHQVRGTQYF TGTGCCAGCAGCTTAGAACACCAGGTGCGCGGTACGCAGTATTTT
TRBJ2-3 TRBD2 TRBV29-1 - CSVDPGLFTDTQYF TGCAGCGTTGACCCGGGACTATTCACAGATACGCAGTATTTT
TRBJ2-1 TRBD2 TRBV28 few CASSLGREIYNEQFF TGTGCCAGCAGTTTAGGGCGGGAGATCTACAATGAGCAGTTCTTC
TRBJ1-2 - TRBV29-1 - CSVDHGGSPNYGYTF TGCAGCGTCGATCACGGGGGCTCCCCTAACTATGGCTACACCTTC
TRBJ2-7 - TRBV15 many CATSRDSYEQYF TGTGCCACCAGCAGAGACAGCTACGAGCAGTACTTC